This T cell receptor (beta chain) was retrieved from a study of T cell responses to AZD1222 COVID-19 vaccine (dated by TCRdb to the early 2020s). With respect to the entire study: AZD1222 recipients given second doses at about 4 weeks or at about 12 weeks were pooled, since spike-specific TCR depth and breadth were not found to differ between the two schedules. TCR sequencing was performed for roughly 240 trial participants, of whom about 200 were given two doses of AZD1222 and roughly 25 were given two doses of MenACWY control vaccine. Trial participants were enrolled by age into 18-55, 56-69 and 70-plus year subgroups, with about 150, 28 and 57 TCR-sequenced participants respectively.

The CDR3 regions of human TCRbeta chains were analyzed by immunosequencing. Turning to the authors' computational methods: TCRs in the repertoires were compared against a reference library of SARS-CoV-2-specific TCRs that had been generated with the MIRA antigen-specificity platform. Breadth was defined as the fraction of unique TCRs that were SARS-CoV-2-associated, and depth was defined as the fraction of total T cells that were SARS-CoV-2-associated. Using the MIRA data, each spike-specific TCR was mapped to the spike region that the TCR reacts to and placed in a CD4 or CD8 class. Log10-transformed breadth and depth values were compared by one-way ANOVA with Sidak's multiple comparisons tests. The source is immuneACCESS, and TCRdb retained only in-frame sequences with V and J called. Part of the clones is not carried over; for the studies checked, unresolved V genes explain less than half of this, and the remainder is unexplained. The V and J calls and clone size were taken over from that table, and D and trimming were inferred from the DNA. Within this sample are around 61,000 clones, with over 75% of them counted one time only. The leading ten clones occupy over 12% of the sample.

General conclusions and limits of the study: In the small 56-69-year group, the increase in depth fell short of significance, most likely because of low power. Because no day 14 peak-response samples were available, the repertoires could be characterized only after the peak T cell response. CD4 TCRs associated with the vaccine covered the entire spike protein, and the dominant responses were in regions 160-218 and 743-854. Reportedly, close to half of the unique spike-specific TCRs recognized epitopes lying outside the regions that are mutated in the B.1.351 and B.1.1.7 variants. After two AZD1222 doses, spike-specific TCR breadth and depth were significantly higher than at day 0 and than in MenACWY recipients. Conclusions about previously exposed vaccinees were limited because only a handful of AZD1222 recipients were SARS-CoV-2 seropositive at baseline. Participants were mostly white British, with more females than males. The authors suggested clonal diversity may have been underestimated.

Its CDR3 holds 14 amino acids, cysteine through phenylalanine. Only the CDR3 portion is preserved as DNA: 42 bases, with reading frame beginning at the first base. Trimming costs V 3 bases and J 5 bases, and their ends lie 12 bases apart. CDR1 and CDR2 (SGHRS, YFSETQ) derive from the germline V gene. Remarks on this clone: Its antigen remains unidentified. Base qualities are not recorded, but no much larger clone differs from it by a single base.

In the paper's terms, the time point label means: baseline before first vaccination. Vaccinee samples came from UK trials COV001 and COV002, including a single-blind randomized controlled phase 2/3 trial of AZD1222 (ChAdOx1 nCoV-19) in healthy adults. For TCRbeta chain sequencing, PBMC samples from trial participants were taken at day 0 and at day 28 after the second dose. The sequence joins TRBV5-1 to TRBJ2-1; no D segment can be confidently identified. The source material was peripheral blood, sampled on day 0 of AZD1222 vaccination. The TCR was taken from an adult in good health. The DNA sequence reads TGCGCCAGCAGCTCGGCAGGAACTCACAATGAGCAGTTCTTC. Its product reads: CASSSAGTHNEQFF.